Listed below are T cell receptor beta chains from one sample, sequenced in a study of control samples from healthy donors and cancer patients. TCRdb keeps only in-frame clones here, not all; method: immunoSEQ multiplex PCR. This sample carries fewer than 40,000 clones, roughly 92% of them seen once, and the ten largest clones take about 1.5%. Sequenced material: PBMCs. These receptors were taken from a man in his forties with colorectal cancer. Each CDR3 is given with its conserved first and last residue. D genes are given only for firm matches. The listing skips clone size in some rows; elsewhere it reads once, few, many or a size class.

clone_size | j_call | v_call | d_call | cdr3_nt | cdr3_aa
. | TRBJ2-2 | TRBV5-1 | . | TGCGCCAGCACAACCGGGGGCGGGGAGCTGTTTTTT | CASTTGGGELFF
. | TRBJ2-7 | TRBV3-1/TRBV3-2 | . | TGTGCCAGCAGCCAAGCTGGGAATCGCTACGAGCAGTACTTC | CASSQAGNRYEQYF
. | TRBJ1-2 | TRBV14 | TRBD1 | TGTGCCAGCAGCCCAAGGTACAGGGGAGACTATGGCTACACCTTC | CASSPRYRGDYGYTF
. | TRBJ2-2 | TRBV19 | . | TGTGCCACCAGTATCTCAAACACCGGGGAGCTGTTTTTT | CATSISNTGELFF
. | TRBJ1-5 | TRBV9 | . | TGTGCCAGCAGTCCGAGGGGGGATTATAGCAATCAGCCCCAGCATTTT | CASSPRGDYSNQPQHF
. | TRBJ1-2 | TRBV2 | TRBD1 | TGTGCCAGCAGAACTGGACAGGCGGATGGCTACACCTTC | CASRTGQADGYTF
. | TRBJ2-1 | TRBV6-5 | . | TGTGCCAGCAGTTACTCGCCCGGAGGGTCCAATGAGCAGTTCTTC | CASSYSPGGSNEQFF
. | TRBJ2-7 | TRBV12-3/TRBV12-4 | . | TGTGCCAGCAGTTTTGGGACCTACGAGCAGTACTTC | CASSFGTYEQYF
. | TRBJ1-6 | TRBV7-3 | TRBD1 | TGTGCCAGCAGCTCCTCGACAGGGACGGGTTCACCCCTCCACTTT | CASSSSTGTGSPLHF
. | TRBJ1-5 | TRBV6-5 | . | TGTGCCAGCAGACCAAGACAGTATGGGGACCAGCCCCAGCATTTT | CASRPRQYGDQPQHF
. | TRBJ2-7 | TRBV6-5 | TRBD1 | TGTGCCAGCAGTTACGGGACAGGGGGGGCCTACGAGCAGTACTTC | CASSYGTGGAYEQYF
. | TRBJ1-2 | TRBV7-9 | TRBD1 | TGTGCCAGCAGCTTGGCCGGGACAGGGCCTGGGCATGGCTACACCTTC | CASSLAGTGPGHGYTF
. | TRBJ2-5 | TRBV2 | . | TGTGCCAGCAGACTGACGCTCGGTGAGACCCAGTACTTC | CASRLTLGETQYF
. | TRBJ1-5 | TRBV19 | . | TGTGCCAGTAGTATAAACGGACATAGCAATCAGCCCCAGCATTTT | CASSINGHSNQPQHF
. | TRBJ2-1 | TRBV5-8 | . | TGTGCCAGCAGCTTATATCGGGGGAGCTCCTACAATGAGCAGTTCTTC | CASSLYRGSSYNEQFF
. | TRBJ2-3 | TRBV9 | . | TGTGCCAGCAGCGTAGAGGCGAGTAGAGATACGCAGTATTTT | CASSVEASRDTQYF
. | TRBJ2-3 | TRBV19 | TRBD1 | TGTGCCAGTAGTATAGTCGTCGGGACAGGGGTAACAGATACGCAGTATTTT | CASSIVVGTGVTDTQYF
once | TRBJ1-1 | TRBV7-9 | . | TGTGCCAGCAGCTTATTGGGGGCGAGGACTGAAGCTTTCTTT | CASSLLGARTEAFF